These 22 T cell receptor beta chains originate from one sample sequenced in a study of cytomegalovirus exposure and HLA in healthy donors. The study ran its PCR with 60 Vbeta and 13 Jbeta primers. Sequenced by immunoSEQ multiplex PCR; TCRdb stores in-frame clones only, minus some. The repertoire holds around 100,000 clones, with around 82% as singletons. Material for sequencing was PBMCs. The receptors were sampled from a young man in good health and CMV-seropositive.

CDR3 protein: CASALQAAKVDQPQHF. The DNA of the CDR3 is TGCGCCTCAGCCCTCCAGGCCGCCAAAGTCGATCAGCCCCAGCATTTT. V is TRBV10-2 and J is TRBJ1-5; no clear D gene. The CDR3 covers 16 residues. Germline CDR1 WSHSY, CDR2 SAAADI. Trimming stripped 11 bases from V and 5 bases from J, with 25 bases between.

The chain is built from TRBV4-1 and TRBJ2-7, with a weak D call TRBD2 (6 bases). The CDR3 is 14 amino acids. Germline CDR1 is MGHRA and CDR2 is YSYEKL. V lost 3 bases and J 3 bases, leaving 12 bases between the germline ends. The CDR3 spells CASSHIADVYEQYF. In DNA form, the CDR3 reads TGCGCCAGCAGCCATATAGCGGACGTCTACGAGCAGTACTTC.

This chain links TRBV27 with TRBJ2-1; 8 nucleotides align to TRBD2. CDR1 is MNHEY and CDR2 is SMNVEV in the germline V gene (reference sequence). There are 14 residues in the CDR3. V shed 2 bases and J 9 bases; nucleotides not matched to a gene: 6. The chain's CDR3 is CASSLGGLEIEQFF. The CDR3 DNA reads as TGTGCCAGCAGTTTAGGGGGACTAGAGATTGAGCAGTTCTTC.

This clone was counted once. The CDR3 nucleotides are TGTGCCAGCAGCTTAGGGGGGGGAAACATTCAGTACTTC. Its protein is CASSLGGGNIQYF. The chain uses TRBV7-2 and TRBJ2-4, with 7 positions matching TRBD2. With V trimmed by 1 base and J by 6 bases, 0 bases remained unmatched. From germline, CDR1 is SGHTA and CDR2 FQGNSA. The CDR3 runs to 13 residues.

V usage is TRBV15 and J usage is TRBJ2-3; D is perhaps TRBD2 (5 bases). Germline assignment: CDR1 LNHNV and CDR2 YYDKDF (reference sequence). V lost 1 base and J 0 bases, leaving 8 bases between the germline ends. This CDR3 comprises 15 residues. This CDR3 reads CATSRAGGSTDTQYF. CDR3 DNA sequence: TGTGCCACCAGCAGAGCAGGCGGGAGCACAGATACGCAGTATTTT. The full variable domain, rest sourced from reference TRBV15 and TRBJ2-3, is DAMVIQNPRYQVTQFGKPVTLSCSQTLNHNVMYWYQQKSSQAPKLLFHYYDKDFNNEADTPDNFQSRRPNTSFCFLDIRSPGLGDTAMYLCATSRAGGSTDTQYFGPGTRLTVL.

This clone was counted only a few times. The chain combines TRBV30 with TRBJ1-1, with a weak D call TRBD1 (6 bases). This CDR3 is built from 15 residues. Trimming took off 0 bases at V and 7 bases at J, with 18 bases between the two ends. Germline values: CDR1 GTSNPN, CDR2 SVGIG (reference sequence). The CDR3 loop is CAWSVSDGRGVEAFF. For the CDR3, the DNA is TGTGCCTGGAGTGTATCGGACGGCAGGGGAGTTGAAGCTTTCTTT.

V and J are TRBV29-1 and TRBJ2-1; D remains unclear. Trimming took 1 base from V and 4 from J, leaving 5 bases between them. Germline values: CDR1 SQVTM, CDR2 ANQGSEA. The CDR3 spans 12 residues. The CDR3 DNA reads as TGCAGCGTTGAAGGCAGGTACAATGAGCAGTTCTTC. This encodes CSVEGRYNEQFF.

V and J are TRBV6-1 and TRBJ2-7; 10 positions agree with TRBD2. Trimming took 6 bases from V and 7 from J; bases not matched to a gene: 9. The CDR3 has 14 amino acids. CDR1 is MNHNS and CDR2 is SASEGT in the germline V gene. CDR3 amino acids: CASRRLAGEREQYF. CDR3 DNA: TGTGCCAGCAGACGGCTAGCGGGAGAAAGGGAGCAGTACTTC.

The chain employs TRBV2 and TRBJ1-6; 10 positions agree with TRBD1. Trimming cost V 4 bases and J 6 bases; bases outside gene matches: 3. CDR1 and CDR2 (germline): SNHLY, FYNNEI. The CDR3 loop spans 15 amino acids. The CDR3 reads CASSVRDRGNSPLHF. CDR3 nucleotides: TGTGCCAGCAGTGTGAGGGACAGGGGTAATTCACCCCTCCACTTT.

This chain connects TRBV6-5 to TRBJ2-1, with D unclear. V was pared by 0 bases and J by 4 bases, with 10 bases between. This CDR3 is built from 15 residues. Germline CDR1 is MNHEY and CDR2 is SVGAGI. CDR3 loop: CASSYSRLLYNEQFF. CDR3 coding DNA: TGTGCCAGCAGTTACTCGAGGCTATTATACAATGAGCAGTTCTTC.

V usage is TRBV28 and J usage is TRBJ1-1; D possibly corresponds to TRBD1 (6 bases). Trimming cost V 6 bases and J 0 bases, with 11 bases left between them. Germline V gene lookup returns CDR1 MDHEN and CDR2 SYDVKM. The CDR3 runs to 14 residues. CDR3: CASSPGGLNTEAFF. CDR3 DNA sequence: TGTGCCAGCAGCCCGGGGGGCCTGAACACTGAAGCTTTCTTT.

The V gene is TRBV14, the J gene TRBJ2-1, with TRBD2 identical over 13 bases. Germline loops: CDR1 SGHDN, CDR2 FVKESK. The CDR3 extends over 15 amino acids. Trimming removed 5 bases from V and 4 bases from J; junction bases left unmatched: 2. The CDR3 sequence: CASSKGLAGYNEQFF. For the CDR3, the DNA is TGTGCCAGCAGCAAGGGACTAGCGGGGTACAATGAGCAGTTCTTC.

The chain joins TRBV7-6 to TRBJ2-6, with D maybe TRBD1 (6 bases). The V and J ends lost 5 bases and 2 bases respectively, with 10 bases between them. This CDR3 spans 15 amino acids. In germline, CDR1 is SGHVS, CDR2 FNYEAQ. The CDR3, as DNA: TGTGCCAGCAGCCCACAGGGTGCTGGGGCCAACGTCCTGACTTTC. It yields the protein CASSPQGAGANVLTF.

This chain links TRBV7-8 with TRBJ2-5; 13 bases line up with TRBD2. The J call is in doubt because the DNA end fits TRBJ2-7 better. There are 17 residues in the CDR3. Germline-derived CDR1 and CDR2 are SGHVS and FQNEAQ. The CDR3 region is CASSLVALAGGTHEQYF. The DNA for the CDR3 is TGTGCCAGCAGCTTAGTAGCACTAGCGGGAGGGACCCACGAGCAGTACTTC.

The chain is built from TRBV16 and TRBJ2-7; TRBD2 might be the D (5 bases). Looked up from germline, CDR1 is KGHSY and CDR2 is FQNENV. V was pared by 2 bases and J by 0 bases, with 11 bases between. This CDR3 has 15 amino acids. CDR3 amino acids: CASSQPGKVSYEQYF. Here the CDR3 DNA reads TGTGCCAGCAGCCAACCGGGGAAAGTCTCCTACGAGCAGTACTTC.

This clone is a singleton in its sample. This chain links TRBV11-2 with TRBJ2-7; D is ambiguous. The V end was cut by 1 base, the J end by 2 bases, with 15 bases between. The CDR3 spans 16 residues. The germline V gene encodes CDR1 SGHAT and CDR2 FQNNGV. CDR3 coding DNA: TGTGCCAGCAGCTTAGGTTCCTCAGGCAGAACCTACGAGCAGTACTTC. It specifies CASSLGSSGRTYEQYF.

The gene calls are TRBV25-1 and TRBJ2-7, with 10 bases aligning to TRBD1. V was clipped by 6 bases and J by 0 bases; unmatched bases: 2. This CDR3 region has 14 residues. Germline V lookup: CDR1 MGHDK, CDR2 SYGVNS. This chain's CDR3 is CASRRTGGSYEQYF. CDR3 in DNA: TGTGCCAGCAGGCGGACAGGGGGCTCCTACGAGCAGTACTTC.

The genes are TRBV18 and TRBJ2-5; 7 nucleotides align to TRBD1. V gave up 2 bases and J gave up 4 bases; unmatched junction bases: 13. This CDR3 spans 17 amino acids. The germline V gene encodes CDR1 KGHSH and CDR2 LQKENI. The DNA for the CDR3 is TGTGCCAGCTCACCATCCCAATTGCTTGACAGGGTAGAGACCCAGTACTTC. Its protein product is CASSPSQLLDRVETQYF.

The chain is built from TRBV30 and TRBJ2-3; D is unresolved. V was clipped by 6 bases and J by 1 base, with 17 bases between them. The length of the CDR3 is 15 residues. Germline V gives CDR1 GTSNPN, CDR2 SVGIG (reference sequence). The CDR3: CACRPYLPGTDTQYF. CDR3 coding DNA: TGTGCCTGCCGCCCCTACCTTCCGGGCACAGATACGCAGTATTTT.

This chain connects TRBV7-9 to TRBJ2-5, with 11 nucleotides matching TRBD1. V lost 2 bases, J lost 4 bases, and 3 bases stayed unmatched. This CDR3 has 15 amino acids. Germline lookup yields CDR1 SEHNR and CDR2 FQNEAQ (reference sequence). The CDR3 protein is CASSLRTGGRETQYF. CDR3 bases: TGTGCCAGCAGCTTACGGACAGGGGGCCGAGAGACCCAGTACTTC.

The chain couples TRBV6-5 to TRBJ2-2; weak D call: TRBD2 (6 bases). Germline lookup yields CDR1 MNHEY and CDR2 SVGAGI. The V end was cut by 10 bases, the J end by 6 bases, with 21 bases between. The CDR3 runs 15 residues. The CDR3 DNA reads TGTGCCACGAATCGGGGGAGGTCACCACCCGGGGAGCTGTTTTTT. This encodes CATNRGRSPPGELFF.

The rearrangement links TRBV25-1 to TRBJ2-3, with D perhaps matching TRBD1 (5 bases). Between the trimmed V and J ends, which lost 2 bases and 0 bases, there was a span of 6 bases. CDR1 is MGHDK, CDR2 SYGVNS, per germline. The CDR3 extends over 14 amino acids. The CDR3 sequence: CASSEAGSTDTQYF. CDR3 DNA sequence: TGTGCCAGCAGTGAAGCAGGGAGCACAGATACGCAGTATTTT.